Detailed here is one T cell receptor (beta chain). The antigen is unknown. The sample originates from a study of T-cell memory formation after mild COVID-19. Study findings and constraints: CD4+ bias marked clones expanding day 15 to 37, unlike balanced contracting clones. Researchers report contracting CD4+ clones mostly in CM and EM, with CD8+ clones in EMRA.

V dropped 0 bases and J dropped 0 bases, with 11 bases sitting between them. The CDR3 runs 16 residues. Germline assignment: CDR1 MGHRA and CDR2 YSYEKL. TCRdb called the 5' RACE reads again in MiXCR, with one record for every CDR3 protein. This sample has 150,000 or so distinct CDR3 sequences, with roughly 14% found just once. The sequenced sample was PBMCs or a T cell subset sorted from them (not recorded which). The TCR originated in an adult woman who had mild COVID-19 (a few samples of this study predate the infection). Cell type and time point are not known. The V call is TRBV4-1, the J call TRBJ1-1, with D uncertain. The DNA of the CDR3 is TGCGCCAGCAGCCAAGATATTAACTCCATGAACACTGAAGCTTTCTTT. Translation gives CASSQDINSMNTEAFF.